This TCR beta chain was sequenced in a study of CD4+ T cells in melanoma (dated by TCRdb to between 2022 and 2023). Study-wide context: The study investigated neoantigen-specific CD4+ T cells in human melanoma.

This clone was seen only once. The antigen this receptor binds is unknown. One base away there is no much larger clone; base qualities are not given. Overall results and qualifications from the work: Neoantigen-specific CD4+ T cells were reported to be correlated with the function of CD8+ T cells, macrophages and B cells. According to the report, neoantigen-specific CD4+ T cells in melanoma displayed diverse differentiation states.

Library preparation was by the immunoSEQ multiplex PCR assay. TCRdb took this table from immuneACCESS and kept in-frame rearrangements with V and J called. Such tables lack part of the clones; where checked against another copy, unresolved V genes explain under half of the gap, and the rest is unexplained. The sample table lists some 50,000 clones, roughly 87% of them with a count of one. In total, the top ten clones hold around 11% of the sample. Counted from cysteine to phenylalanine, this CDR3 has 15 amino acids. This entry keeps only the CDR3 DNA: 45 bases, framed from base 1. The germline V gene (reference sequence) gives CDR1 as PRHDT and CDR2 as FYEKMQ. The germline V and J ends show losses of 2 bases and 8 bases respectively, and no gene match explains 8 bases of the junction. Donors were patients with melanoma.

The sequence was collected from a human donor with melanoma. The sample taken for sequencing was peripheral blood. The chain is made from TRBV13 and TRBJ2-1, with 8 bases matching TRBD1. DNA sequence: TGTGCCAGCAGCTTAAAAGGACAGGGTGACGATGAGCAGTTCTTC. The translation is CASSLKGQGDDEQFF.